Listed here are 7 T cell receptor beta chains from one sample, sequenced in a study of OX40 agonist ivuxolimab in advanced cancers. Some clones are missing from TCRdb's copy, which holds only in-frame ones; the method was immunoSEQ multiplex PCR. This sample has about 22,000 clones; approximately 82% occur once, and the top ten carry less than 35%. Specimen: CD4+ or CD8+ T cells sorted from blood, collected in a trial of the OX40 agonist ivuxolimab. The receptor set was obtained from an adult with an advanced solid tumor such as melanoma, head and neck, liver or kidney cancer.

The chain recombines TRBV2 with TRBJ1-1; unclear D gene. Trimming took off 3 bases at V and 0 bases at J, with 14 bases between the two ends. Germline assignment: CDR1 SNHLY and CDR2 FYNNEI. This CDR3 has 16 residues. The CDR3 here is CASSDRPRTMNTEAFF. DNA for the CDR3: TGTGCCAGCAGTGATCGGCCCAGAACCATGAACACTGAAGCTTTCTTT.

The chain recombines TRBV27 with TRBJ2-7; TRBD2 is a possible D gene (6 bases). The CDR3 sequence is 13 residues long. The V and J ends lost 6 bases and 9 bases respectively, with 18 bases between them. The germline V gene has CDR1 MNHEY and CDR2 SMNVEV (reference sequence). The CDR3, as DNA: TGTGCCAGCAGGGGGACTGCCTCTAGAGGGCAGTACTTC. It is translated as CASRGTASRGQYF.

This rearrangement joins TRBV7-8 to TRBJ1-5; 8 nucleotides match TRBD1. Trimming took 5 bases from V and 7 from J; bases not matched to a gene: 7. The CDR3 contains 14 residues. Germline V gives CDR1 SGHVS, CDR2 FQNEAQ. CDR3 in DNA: TGTGCCAGCAGCCCGACAGGGGAGCGCCAGCCCCAGCATTTT. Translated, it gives CASSPTGERQPQHF.

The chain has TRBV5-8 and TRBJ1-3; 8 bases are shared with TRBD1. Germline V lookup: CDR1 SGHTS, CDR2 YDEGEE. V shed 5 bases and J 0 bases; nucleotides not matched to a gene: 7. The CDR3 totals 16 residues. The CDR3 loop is CASSTGTGSSGNTIYF. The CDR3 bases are TGTGCCAGCAGTACCGGGACAGGAAGCTCTGGAAACACCATATATTTT. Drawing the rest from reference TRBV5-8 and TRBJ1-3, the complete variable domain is EAGVTQSPTHLIKTRGQQATLRCSPISGHTSVYWYQQALGLGLQFLLWYDEGEERNRGNFPPRFSGRQFPNYSSELNVNALELEDSALYLCASSTGTGSSGNTIYFGEGSWLTVV.

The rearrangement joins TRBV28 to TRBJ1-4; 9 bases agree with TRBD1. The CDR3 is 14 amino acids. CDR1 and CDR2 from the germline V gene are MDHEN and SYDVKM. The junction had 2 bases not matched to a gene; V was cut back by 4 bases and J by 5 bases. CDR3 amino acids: CASSWDRVNEKLFF. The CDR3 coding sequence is TGTGCCAGCAGTTGGGACAGGGTCAATGAAAAACTGTTTTTT.

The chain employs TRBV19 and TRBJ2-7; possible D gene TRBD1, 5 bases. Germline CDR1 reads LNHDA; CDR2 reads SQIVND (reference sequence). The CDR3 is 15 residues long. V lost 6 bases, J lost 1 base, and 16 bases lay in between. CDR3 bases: TGTGCCAGTAGACAATGGGGCAGTGGTTCCTACGAGCAGTACTTC. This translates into CASRQWGSGSYEQYF.

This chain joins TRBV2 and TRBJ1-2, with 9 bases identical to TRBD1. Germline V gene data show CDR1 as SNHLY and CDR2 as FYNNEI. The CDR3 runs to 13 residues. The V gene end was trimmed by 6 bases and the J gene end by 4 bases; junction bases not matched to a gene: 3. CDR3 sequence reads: CASRVGQGYGYTF. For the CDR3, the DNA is TGTGCCAGCAGGGTGGGACAGGGCTATGGCTACACCTTC.